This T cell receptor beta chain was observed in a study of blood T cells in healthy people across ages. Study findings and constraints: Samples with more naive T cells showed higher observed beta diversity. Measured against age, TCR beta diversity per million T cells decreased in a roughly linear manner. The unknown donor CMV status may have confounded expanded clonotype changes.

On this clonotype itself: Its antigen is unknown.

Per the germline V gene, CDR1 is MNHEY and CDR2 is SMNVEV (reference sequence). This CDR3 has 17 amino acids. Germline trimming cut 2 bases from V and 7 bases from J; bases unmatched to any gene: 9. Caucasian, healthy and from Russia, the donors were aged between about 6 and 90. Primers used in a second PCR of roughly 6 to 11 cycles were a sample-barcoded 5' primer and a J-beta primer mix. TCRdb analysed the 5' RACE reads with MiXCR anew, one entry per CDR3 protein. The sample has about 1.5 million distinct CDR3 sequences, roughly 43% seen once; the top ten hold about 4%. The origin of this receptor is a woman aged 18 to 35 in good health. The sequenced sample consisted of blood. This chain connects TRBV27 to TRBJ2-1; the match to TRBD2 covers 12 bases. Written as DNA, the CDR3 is TGTGCCAGCAGTTTAACACCGGGACTAGCGGGTTGGAATGAGCAGTTCTTC. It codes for CASSLTPGLAGWNEQFF.